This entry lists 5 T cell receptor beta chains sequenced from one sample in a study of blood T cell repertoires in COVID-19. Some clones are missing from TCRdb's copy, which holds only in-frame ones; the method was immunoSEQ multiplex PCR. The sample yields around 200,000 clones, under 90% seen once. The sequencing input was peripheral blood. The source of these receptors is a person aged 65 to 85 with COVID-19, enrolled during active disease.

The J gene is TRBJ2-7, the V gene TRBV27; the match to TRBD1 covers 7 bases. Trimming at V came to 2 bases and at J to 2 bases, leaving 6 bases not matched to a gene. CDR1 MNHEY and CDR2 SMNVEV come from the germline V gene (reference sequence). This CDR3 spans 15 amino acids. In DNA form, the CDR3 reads TGTGCCAGCAGTTTAGTGCTGGGACAGACCTACGAGCAGTACTTC. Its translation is CASSLVLGQTYEQYF.

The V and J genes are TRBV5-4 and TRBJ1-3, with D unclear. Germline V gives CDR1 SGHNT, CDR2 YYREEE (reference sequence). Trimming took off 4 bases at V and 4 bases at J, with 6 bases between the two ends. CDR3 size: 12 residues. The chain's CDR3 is CASSDLGNTIYF. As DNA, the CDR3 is TGTGCCAGCAGCGACTTAGGAAACACCATATATTTT.

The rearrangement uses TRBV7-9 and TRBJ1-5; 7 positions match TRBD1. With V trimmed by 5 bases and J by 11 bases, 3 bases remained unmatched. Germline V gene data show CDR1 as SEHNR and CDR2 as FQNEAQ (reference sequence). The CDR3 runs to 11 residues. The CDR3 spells CASSGGTAQHF. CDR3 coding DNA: TGTGCCAGCAGCGGAGGGACAGCCCAGCATTTT.

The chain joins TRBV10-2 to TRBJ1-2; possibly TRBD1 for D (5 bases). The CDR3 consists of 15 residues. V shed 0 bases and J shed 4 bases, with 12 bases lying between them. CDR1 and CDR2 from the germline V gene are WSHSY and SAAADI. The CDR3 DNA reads TGCGCCAGCAGTGAGTCTCTAGGGGCAGGCTATGGCTACACCTTC. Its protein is CASSESLGAGYGYTF.

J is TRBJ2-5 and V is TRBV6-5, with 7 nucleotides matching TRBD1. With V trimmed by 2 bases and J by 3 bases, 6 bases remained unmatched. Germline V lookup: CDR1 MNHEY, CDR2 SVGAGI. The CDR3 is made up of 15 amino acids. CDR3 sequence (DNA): TGTGCCAGCAGTTACGACAGGGATATGAAAGAGACCCAGTACTTC. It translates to CASSYDRDMKETQYF.